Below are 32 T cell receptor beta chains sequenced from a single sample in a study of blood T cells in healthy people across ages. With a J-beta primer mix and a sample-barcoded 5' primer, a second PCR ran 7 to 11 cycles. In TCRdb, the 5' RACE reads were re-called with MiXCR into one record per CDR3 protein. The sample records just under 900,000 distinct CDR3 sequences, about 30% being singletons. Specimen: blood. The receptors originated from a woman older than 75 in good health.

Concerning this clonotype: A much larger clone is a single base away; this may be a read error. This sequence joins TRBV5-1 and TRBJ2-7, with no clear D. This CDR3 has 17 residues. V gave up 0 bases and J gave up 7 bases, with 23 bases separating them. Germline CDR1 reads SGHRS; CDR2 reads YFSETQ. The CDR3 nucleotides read TGCGCCAGCAGCTTGGGTGTTAGGGCAGGTATCCACAATGAGCAGTACTTC. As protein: CASSLGVRAGIHNEQYF. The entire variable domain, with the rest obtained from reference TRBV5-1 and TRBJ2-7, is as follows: KAGVTQTPRYLIKTRGQQVTLSCSPISGHRSVSWYQQTPGQGLQFLFEYFSETQRNKGNFPGRFSGRQFSNSRSEMNVSTLELGDSALYLCASSLGVRAGIHNEQYFGPGTRLTVT.

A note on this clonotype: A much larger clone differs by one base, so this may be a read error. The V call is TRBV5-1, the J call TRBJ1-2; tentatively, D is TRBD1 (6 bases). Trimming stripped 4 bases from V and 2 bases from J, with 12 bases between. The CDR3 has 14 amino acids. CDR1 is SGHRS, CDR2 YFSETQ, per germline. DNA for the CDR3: TGCGCCAGCAGCAACTTGACAGGCAACTATGGCTACACCTTC. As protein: CASSNLTGNYGYTF. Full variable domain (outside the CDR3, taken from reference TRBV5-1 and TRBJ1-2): KAGVTQTPRYLIKTRGQQVTLSCSPISGHRSVSWYQQTPGQGLQFLFEYFSETQRNKGNFPGRFSGRQFSNSRSEMNVSTLELGDSALYLCASSNLTGNYGYTFGSGTRLTVV.

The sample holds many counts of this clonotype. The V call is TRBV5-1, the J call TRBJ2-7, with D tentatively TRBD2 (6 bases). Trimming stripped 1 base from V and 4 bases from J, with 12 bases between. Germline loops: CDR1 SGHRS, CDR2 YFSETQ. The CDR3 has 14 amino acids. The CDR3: CASSLTGGNYEQYF. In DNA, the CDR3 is TGCGCCAGCAGCTTGACCGGGGGAAATTACGAGCAGTACTTC.

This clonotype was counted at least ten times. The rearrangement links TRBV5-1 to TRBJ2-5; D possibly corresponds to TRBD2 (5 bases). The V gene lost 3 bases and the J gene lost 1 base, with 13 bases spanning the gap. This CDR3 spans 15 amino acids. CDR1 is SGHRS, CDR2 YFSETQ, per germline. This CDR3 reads CASSWSGSLQETQYF. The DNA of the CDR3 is TGCGCCAGCAGCTGGAGTGGGAGCCTCCAAGAGACCCAGTACTTC. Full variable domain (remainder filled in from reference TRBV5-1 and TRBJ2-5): KAGVTQTPRYLIKTRGQQVTLSCSPISGHRSVSWYQQTPGQGLQFLFEYFSETQRNKGNFPGRFSGRQFSNSRSEMNVSTLELGDSALYLCASSWSGSLQETQYFGPGTRLLVL.

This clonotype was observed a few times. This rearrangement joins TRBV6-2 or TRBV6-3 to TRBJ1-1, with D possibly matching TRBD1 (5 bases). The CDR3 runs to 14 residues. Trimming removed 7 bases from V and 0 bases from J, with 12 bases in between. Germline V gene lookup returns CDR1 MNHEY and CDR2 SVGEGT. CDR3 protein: CASTVGRMNTEAFF. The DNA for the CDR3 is TGTGCCAGCACGGTGGGGCGGATGAACACTGAAGCTTTCTTT.

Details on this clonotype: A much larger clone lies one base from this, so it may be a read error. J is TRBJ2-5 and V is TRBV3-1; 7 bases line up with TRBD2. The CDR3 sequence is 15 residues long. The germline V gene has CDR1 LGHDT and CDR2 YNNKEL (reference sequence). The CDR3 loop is CASTRGSAGQEIQYF. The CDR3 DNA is TGTGCCAGCACCCGGGGCTCAGCGGGGCAAGAGATCCAGTACTTC.

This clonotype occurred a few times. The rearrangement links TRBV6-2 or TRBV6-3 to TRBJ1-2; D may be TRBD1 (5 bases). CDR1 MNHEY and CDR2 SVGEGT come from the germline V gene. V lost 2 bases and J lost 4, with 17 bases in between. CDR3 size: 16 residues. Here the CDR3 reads CASSYGMGQMGYGYTF. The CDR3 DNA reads TGTGCCAGCAGTTACGGTATGGGGCAAATGGGCTATGGCTACACCTTC.

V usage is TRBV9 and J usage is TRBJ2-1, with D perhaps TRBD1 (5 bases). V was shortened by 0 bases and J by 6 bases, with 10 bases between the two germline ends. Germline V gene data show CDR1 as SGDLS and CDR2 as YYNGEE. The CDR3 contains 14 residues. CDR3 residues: CASSVEPRVNEQFF. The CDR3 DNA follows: TGTGCCAGCAGCGTAGAGCCCAGGGTCAATGAGCAGTTCTTC. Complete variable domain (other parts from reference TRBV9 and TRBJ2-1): DSGVTQTPKHLITATGQRVTLRCSPRSGDLSVYWYQQSLDQGLQFLIQYYNGEERAKGNILERFSAQQFPDLHSELNLSSLELGDSALYFCASSVEPRVNEQFFGPGTRLTVL.

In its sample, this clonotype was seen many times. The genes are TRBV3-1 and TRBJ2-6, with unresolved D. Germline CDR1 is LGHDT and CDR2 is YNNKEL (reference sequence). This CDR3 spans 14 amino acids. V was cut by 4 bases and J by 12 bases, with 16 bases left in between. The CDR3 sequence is CASSPAQSRTVLTF. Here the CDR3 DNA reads TGTGCCAGCAGCCCGGCTCAATCGCGGACCGTCCTGACTTTC.

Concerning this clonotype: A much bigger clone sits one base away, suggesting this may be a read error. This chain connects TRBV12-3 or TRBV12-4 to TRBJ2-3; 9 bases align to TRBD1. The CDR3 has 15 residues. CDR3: CASSNYRGLTDAQYF. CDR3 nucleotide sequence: TGTGCCAGCAGTAATTACAGGGGGCTGACAGATGCGCAGTATTTT.

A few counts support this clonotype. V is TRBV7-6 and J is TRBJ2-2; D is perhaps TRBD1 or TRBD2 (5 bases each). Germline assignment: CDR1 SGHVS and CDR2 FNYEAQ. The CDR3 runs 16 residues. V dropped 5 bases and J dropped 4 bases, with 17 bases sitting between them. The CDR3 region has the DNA TGTGCCAGCAGCCGGGCAGGGACGGCAGGCACCGGGGAGCTGTTTTTT. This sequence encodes CASSRAGTAGTGELFF.

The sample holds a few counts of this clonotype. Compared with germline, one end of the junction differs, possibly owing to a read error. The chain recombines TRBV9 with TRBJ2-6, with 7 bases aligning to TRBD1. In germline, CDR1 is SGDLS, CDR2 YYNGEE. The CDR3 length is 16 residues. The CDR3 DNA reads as TGTGTCAGCAGCTCGGACAGGTCGGCTGGGGCCGACGTCCTGACTTTC. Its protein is CVSSSDRSAGADVLTF.

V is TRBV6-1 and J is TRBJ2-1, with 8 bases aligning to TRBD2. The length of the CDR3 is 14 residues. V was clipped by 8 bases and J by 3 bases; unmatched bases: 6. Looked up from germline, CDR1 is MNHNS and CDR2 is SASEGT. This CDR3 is CASEAGESYNEQFF. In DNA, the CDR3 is TGTGCCAGCGAAGCGGGAGAGAGCTACAATGAGCAGTTCTTC.

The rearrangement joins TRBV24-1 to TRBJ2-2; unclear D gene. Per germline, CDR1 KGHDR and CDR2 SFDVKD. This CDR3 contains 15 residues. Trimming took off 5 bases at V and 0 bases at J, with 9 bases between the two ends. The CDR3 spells CATSATEPNTGELFF. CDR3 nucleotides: TGTGCCACCAGTGCAACAGAGCCGAACACCGGGGAGCTGTTTTTT.

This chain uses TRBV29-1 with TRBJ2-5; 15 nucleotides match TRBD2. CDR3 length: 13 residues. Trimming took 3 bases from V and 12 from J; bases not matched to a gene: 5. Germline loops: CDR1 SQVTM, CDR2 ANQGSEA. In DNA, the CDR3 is TGCAGCGTTGATAGGACTAGCGGGGGGGCCGAGTACTTC. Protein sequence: CSVDRTSGGAEYF.

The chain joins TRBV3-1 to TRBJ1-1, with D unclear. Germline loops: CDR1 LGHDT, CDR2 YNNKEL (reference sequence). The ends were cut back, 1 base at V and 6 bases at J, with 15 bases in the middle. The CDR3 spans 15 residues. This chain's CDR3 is CASSQVILGRPEAFF. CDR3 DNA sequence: TGTGCCAGCAGCCAAGTAATTTTAGGTCGTCCTGAAGCTTTCTTT.

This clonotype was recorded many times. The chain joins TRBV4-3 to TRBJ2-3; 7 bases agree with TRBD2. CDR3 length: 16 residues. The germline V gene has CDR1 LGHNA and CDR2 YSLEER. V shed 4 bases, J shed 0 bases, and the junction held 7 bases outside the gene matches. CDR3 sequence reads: CASSLTAGTSTDTQYF. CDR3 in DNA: TGCGCCAGCAGCCTTACAGCGGGGACTAGCACAGATACGCAGTATTTT.

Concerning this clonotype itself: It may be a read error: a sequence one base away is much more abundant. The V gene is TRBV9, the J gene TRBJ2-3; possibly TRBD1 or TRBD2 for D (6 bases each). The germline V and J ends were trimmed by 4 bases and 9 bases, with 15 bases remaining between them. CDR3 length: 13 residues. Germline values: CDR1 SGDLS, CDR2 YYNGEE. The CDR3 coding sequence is TGTGCCAGCAGCCCCCGACTAGGGGGGACGCAGTATTTT. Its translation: CASSPRLGGTQYF.

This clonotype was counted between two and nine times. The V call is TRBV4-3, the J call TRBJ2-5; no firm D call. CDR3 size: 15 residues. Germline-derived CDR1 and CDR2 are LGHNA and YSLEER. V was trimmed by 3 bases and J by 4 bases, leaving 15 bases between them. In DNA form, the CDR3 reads TGCGCCAGCAGCCACGGTAGGGAATCCCGAGAGACCCAGTACTTC. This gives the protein CASSHGRESRETQYF.

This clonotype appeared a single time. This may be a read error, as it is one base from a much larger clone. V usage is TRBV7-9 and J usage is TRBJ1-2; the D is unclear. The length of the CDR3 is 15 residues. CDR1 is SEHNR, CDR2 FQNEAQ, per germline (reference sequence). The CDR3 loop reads CAGSLGIGLPLGYTF. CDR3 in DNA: TGTGCCGGCAGCTTAGGGATAGGGCTTCCACTTGGCTACACCTTC.

In DNA form, the CDR3 reads TGTGCCAGCAGCTTAGGGCTGAGTTCGACCGGGGAGCTGTTTTTT. Residues: CASSLGLSSTGELFF. V gene TRBV3-1 combines with J gene TRBJ2-2; D gene uncertain. Germline loops: CDR1 LGHDT, CDR2 YNNKEL (reference sequence). The length of the CDR3 is 15 residues. Trimming took off 5 bases at V and 5 bases at J, with 15 bases between the two ends.

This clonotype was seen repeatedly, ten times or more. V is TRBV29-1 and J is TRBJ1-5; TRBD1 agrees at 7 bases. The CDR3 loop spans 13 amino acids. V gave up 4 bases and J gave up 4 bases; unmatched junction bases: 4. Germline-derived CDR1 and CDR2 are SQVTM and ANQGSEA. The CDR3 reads CSVGAGGNQPQHF. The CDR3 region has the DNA TGCAGCGTTGGGGCAGGGGGGAATCAGCCCCAGCATTTT.

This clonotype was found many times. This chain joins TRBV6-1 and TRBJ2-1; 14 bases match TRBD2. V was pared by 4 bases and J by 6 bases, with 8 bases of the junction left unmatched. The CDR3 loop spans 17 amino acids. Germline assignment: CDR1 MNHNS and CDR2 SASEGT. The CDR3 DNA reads TGTGCCAGCAGTGGGACTAGCGGGGGGACGGCGCTCAATGAGCAGTTCTTC. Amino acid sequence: CASSGTSGGTALNEQFF.

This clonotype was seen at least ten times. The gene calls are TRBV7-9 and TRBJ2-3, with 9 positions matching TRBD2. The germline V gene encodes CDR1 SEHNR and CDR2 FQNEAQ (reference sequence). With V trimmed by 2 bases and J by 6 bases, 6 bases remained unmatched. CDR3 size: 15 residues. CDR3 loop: CASSLQRGAADTQYF. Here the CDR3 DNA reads TGTGCCAGCAGCTTACAGCGGGGGGCGGCCGATACGCAGTATTTT.

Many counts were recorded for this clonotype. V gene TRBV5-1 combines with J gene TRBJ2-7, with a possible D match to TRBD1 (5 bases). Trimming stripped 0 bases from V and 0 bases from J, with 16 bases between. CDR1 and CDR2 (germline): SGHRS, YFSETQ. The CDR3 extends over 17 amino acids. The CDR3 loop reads CASSLASGASVSYEQYF. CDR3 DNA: TGCGCCAGCAGCTTGGCCAGTGGGGCATCCGTCTCCTACGAGCAGTACTTC.

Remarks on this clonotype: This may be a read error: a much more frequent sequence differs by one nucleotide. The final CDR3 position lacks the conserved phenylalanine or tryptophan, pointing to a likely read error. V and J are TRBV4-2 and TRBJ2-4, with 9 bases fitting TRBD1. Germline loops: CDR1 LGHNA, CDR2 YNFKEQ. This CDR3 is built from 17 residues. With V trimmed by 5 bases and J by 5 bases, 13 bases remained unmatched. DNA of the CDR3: TGTGCCAGCAGCAGAGGGACAGGGCATGGAGCAGAAAACATTCAGTACTGC. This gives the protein CASSRGTGHGAENIQYC.

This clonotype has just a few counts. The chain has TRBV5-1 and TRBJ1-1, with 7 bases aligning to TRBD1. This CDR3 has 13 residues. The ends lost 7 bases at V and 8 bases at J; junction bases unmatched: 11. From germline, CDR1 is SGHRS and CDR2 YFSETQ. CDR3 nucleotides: TGCGCCAGCGGAACGGGACAGACAGTCGAAGCTTTCTTT. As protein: CASGTGQTVEAFF.

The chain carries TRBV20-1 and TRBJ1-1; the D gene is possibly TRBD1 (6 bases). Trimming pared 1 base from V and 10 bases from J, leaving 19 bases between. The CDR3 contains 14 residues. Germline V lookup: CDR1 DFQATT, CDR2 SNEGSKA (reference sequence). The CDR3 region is CSARVRKGGQGAFF. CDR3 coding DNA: TGCAGTGCTAGAGTTAGGAAGGGGGGACAAGGAGCTTTCTTT.

The DNA for the CDR3 is TGCGCCAGCAGCCAAGATAGTACGGTAGTCTCCTACAATGAGCAGTTCTTC. Translation: CASSQDSTVVSYNEQFF. V gene TRBV4-3 combines with J gene TRBJ2-1; D is undetermined. The CDR3 is made up of 17 amino acids. In germline, CDR1 is LGHNA, CDR2 YSLEER. V was shortened by 0 bases and J by 0 bases, with 12 bases between the two germline ends.

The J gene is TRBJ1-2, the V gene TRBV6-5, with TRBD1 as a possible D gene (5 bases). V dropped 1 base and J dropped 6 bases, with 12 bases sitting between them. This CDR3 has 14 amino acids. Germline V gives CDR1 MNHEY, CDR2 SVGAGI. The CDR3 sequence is CASSYWAGGNGYTF. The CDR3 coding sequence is TGTGCCAGCAGTTACTGGGCGGGGGGGAATGGCTACACCTTC.

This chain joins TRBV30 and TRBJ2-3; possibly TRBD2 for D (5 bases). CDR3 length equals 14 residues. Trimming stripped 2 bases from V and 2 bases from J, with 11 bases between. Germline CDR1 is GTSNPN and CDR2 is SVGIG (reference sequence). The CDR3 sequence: CAWSSSTNTDTQYF. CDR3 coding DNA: TGTGCCTGGAGTTCATCGACTAACACAGATACGCAGTATTTT.

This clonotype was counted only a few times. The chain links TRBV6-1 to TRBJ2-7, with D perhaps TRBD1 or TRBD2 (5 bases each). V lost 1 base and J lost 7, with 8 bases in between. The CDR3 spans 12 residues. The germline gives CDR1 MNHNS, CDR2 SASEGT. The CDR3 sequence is CASSEGGGEQYF. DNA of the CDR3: TGTGCCAGCAGTGAAGGGGGCGGGGAGCAGTACTTC.